What follows are 32 T cell receptor beta chains derived from one specimen sequenced in a study of graft-versus-host responses after intestinal transplantation. Once graft tissue had been processed, intraepithelial and lamina propria lymphocytes were released. Measured with immunoSEQ multiplex PCR; TCRdb has only the in-frame clones, and not every one. This sample has about 15,000 clones, with 80% found just once. The sample here was ileum tissue, taken approximately 97 days after intestinal transplant. These receptors were obtained from a human patient who received an intestinal transplant, so some T cells may come from the graft donor.

This clone was seen only a few times. This chain uses TRBV27 with TRBJ1-6; D uncertain. Germline V CDR1 and CDR2: MNHEY, SMNVEV (reference sequence). This CDR3 spans 13 amino acids. Trimming cost V 2 bases and J 10 bases, with 9 bases left between them. CDR3 sequence reads: CASSLRVGSPLHF. In nucleotides, the CDR3 is TGTGCCAGCAGTTTAAGGGTCGGATCACCCCTCCACTTT.

CDR3 nucleotides: TGTGCCAGCAGCTCGGGGGTAGGACAGCCTTACTATGGCTACACCTTC. This translates into CASSSGVGQPYYGYTF. V and J are TRBV13 and TRBJ1-2; D is possibly TRBD1 (6 bases). Germline V gives CDR1 PRHDT, CDR2 FYEKMQ (reference sequence). The germline V and J ends were trimmed by 4 bases and 3 bases, with 18 bases remaining between them. The CDR3 runs to 16 residues.

This clone has a handful of counts. The genes are TRBV6-5 and TRBJ2-1; 10 bases agree with TRBD2. V shed 5 bases, J shed 4 bases, and the junction held 5 bases outside the gene matches. This CDR3 comprises 15 residues. Germline V gives CDR1 MNHEY, CDR2 SVGAGI. CDR3 residues: CASSLTSGIYNEQFF. CDR3 sequence (DNA): TGTGCCAGCAGTCTCACTAGCGGGATTTACAATGAGCAGTTCTTC.

There are a few counts of this clone. The V and J genes are TRBV4-1 and TRBJ1-3, with no clear D. The CDR3 spans 17 residues. V was shortened by 5 bases and J by 2 bases, with 19 bases between the two germline ends. CDR1 is MGHRA, CDR2 YSYEKL, per germline. The CDR3 spells CASSRHRIAKTGNTIYF. The CDR3 nucleotides read TGCGCCAGCAGCAGACACCGAATCGCGAAGACTGGAAACACCATATATTTT.

The J gene is TRBJ2-1, the V gene TRBV6-5; 12 nucleotides agree with TRBD2. Germline V CDR1 and CDR2: MNHEY, SVGAGI. This CDR3 region has 15 residues. V lost 2 bases and J lost 15; bases outside the gene matches: 11. The CDR3 reads CASSYVASGRASLFF. The CDR3 DNA follows: TGTGCCAGCAGTTACGTGGCTAGCGGGAGGGCCTCGCTGTTCTTC.

The chain has TRBV21-1 and TRBJ1-1; the table gives TRBD1 as D, unverified against the DNA. TRBV21-1 is noted as a pseudogene. This CDR3 contains 17 residues. Here the CDR3 DNA reads TGTGCCAGCAGCAACTCCCGGGACAGGGGCTGTGAAACTGAAGCTTTCTTT. It is translated as CASSNSRDRGCETEAFF.

The rearrangement joins TRBV19 to TRBJ2-7; either TRBD1 or TRBD2 may fit D (5 bases each). Trimming left V 5 bases short and J 2 bases short, with 10 bases between. Germline CDR1 LNHDA, CDR2 SQIVND (reference sequence). The CDR3 loop spans 13 amino acids. The CDR3 loop is CASSPGRTYEQYF. The CDR3 coding sequence is TGTGCCAGTAGTCCGGGACGGACCTACGAGCAGTACTTC.

The chain combines TRBV6-6 with TRBJ1-1; D may be TRBD1 (5 bases). Per the germline V gene, CDR1 is MNHNY and CDR2 is SVGAGI (reference sequence). V gave up 2 bases and J gave up 0 bases, with 10 bases separating them. This CDR3 contains 15 residues. CDR3 DNA: TGTGCCAGCAGTTACGACAGAGTCATGAACACTGAAGCTTTCTTT. It is translated as CASSYDRVMNTEAFF.

The rearrangement links TRBV28 to TRBJ1-5; the D is unclear. Trimming removed 2 bases at V and 6 bases at J, with 2 bases between. Germline-derived CDR1 and CDR2 are MDHEN and SYDVKM. This CDR3 spans 11 amino acids. As DNA, the CDR3 is TGTGCCAGCAGTTTAACTCAGCCCCAGCATTTT. Its protein is CASSLTQPQHF.

The gene calls are TRBV6-6 and TRBJ1-1; 10 positions agree with TRBD1. Per the germline V gene, CDR1 is MNHNY and CDR2 is SVGAGI (reference sequence). J was trimmed by 6 bases and V by 2 bases; bases with no gene match: 0. CDR3 length equals 13 residues. The CDR3 DNA reads as TGTGCCAGCAGTTACGGGACAGGGGCTGAAGCTTTCTTT. It encodes CASSYGTGAEAFF.

The CDR3 spells CASSSTGTRTDTQYF. CDR3 nucleotides: TGCGCCAGCAGTTCCACAGGGACCCGCACAGATACGCAGTATTTT. V and J are TRBV10-2 and TRBJ2-3; perhaps TRBD1 as D (6 bases). From germline, CDR1 is WSHSY and CDR2 SAAADI. This CDR3 contains 15 residues. Trimming left V 5 bases short and J 1 base short, with 13 bases between.

V usage is TRBV7-3 and J usage is TRBJ2-2; perhaps TRBD2 as D (5 bases). The CDR3 is 16 amino acids. CDR1 is SGHTA, CDR2 FQGTGA, per germline. V gave up 5 bases and J gave up 5 bases, with 18 bases separating them. CDR3 region: CASSGRGPPGTGELFF. CDR3 DNA: TGTGCCAGCAGCGGGAGAGGGCCGCCCGGGACCGGGGAGCTGTTTTTT.

The V call is TRBV7-9, the J call TRBJ1-2, with 12 bases lining up with TRBD1. Germline loops: CDR1 SEHNR, CDR2 FQNEAQ (reference sequence). This CDR3 region has 16 residues. V trimming: 2 bases; J trimming: 7 bases; junction bases outside the gene matches: 8. The CDR3 coding sequence is TGTGCCAGCAGCTTACGGTGGGACAGGGGGCCGGGTGGCTACACCTTC. This translates into CASSLRWDRGPGGYTF.

The chain joins TRBV5-4 to TRBJ1-6; TRBD1 matches at 10 bases. The CDR3 has 17 residues. Germline loops: CDR1 SGHNT, CDR2 YYREEE (reference sequence). V dropped 2 bases and J dropped 3; count of bases not matched to a gene: 5. CDR3 amino acids: CASSFGQGGYYNSPLHF. The CDR3 DNA sequence: TGTGCCAGCAGCTTTGGACAGGGGGGATACTATAATTCACCCCTCCACTTT. The complete variable domain, with remaining parts taken from reference TRBV5-4 and TRBJ1-6, reads ETGVTQSPTHLIKTRGQQVTLRCSSQSGHNTVSWYQQALGQGPQFIFQYYREEENGRGNFPPRFSGLQFPNYSSELNVNALELDDSALYLCASSFGQGGYYNSPLHFGNGTRLTVT.

V and J are TRBV5-1 and TRBJ1-1; D is possibly TRBD1 (5 bases). This CDR3 spans 16 amino acids. The V and J ends lost 4 bases and 2 bases respectively, with 18 bases between them. From germline, CDR1 is SGHRS and CDR2 YFSETQ. The CDR3: CASSPYRFIVNTEAFF. Here the CDR3 DNA reads TGCGCCAGCAGCCCTTACAGGTTTATCGTTAACACTGAAGCTTTCTTT.

V and J are TRBV5-4 and TRBJ1-2, with 10 bases identical to TRBD1. J gave up 4 bases and V 2 bases, and 5 bases lay outside the gene matches. CDR1 is SGHNT and CDR2 is YYREEE in the germline V gene (reference sequence). This CDR3 spans 15 amino acids. DNA for the CDR3: TGTGCCAGCAGCTTAGCCGGGACAGGGGTCTATGGCTACACCTTC. It translates to CASSLAGTGVYGYTF.

The CDR3 spells CASSPREQGRTDTQYF. The DNA of the CDR3 is TGCGCCAGCAGCCCCAGGGAACAGGGGCGCACAGATACGCAGTATTTT. The chain combines TRBV5-1 with TRBJ2-3, with 7 bases that match TRBD1. Germline CDR1 is SGHRS and CDR2 is YFSETQ. V lost 4 bases to trimming and J lost 1 base; unmatched junction nucleotides: 9. This CDR3 spans 16 amino acids.

This chain uses TRBV4-3 with TRBJ1-1; D is possibly TRBD1 (6 bases). Germline V CDR1 and CDR2: LGHNA, YSLEER. V lost 5 bases to trimming and J lost 4 bases, with 14 bases between them. The CDR3 totals 14 residues. This CDR3 reads CASSTSGGGTEAFF. The CDR3 DNA sequence: TGCGCCAGCAGCACCTCGGGGGGCGGCACTGAAGCTTTCTTT.

The chain employs TRBV28 and TRBJ2-7, with D unclear. The V end lost 6 bases, the J end lost 0 bases, and 15 bases lay between the germline ends. Germline values: CDR1 MDHEN, CDR2 SYDVKM. CDR3 length equals 15 residues. CDR3 coding DNA: TGTGCCAGCAGCACTATCCAAAGGAGCTCCTACGAGCAGTACTTC. The encoded protein is CASSTIQRSSYEQYF.

The V gene is TRBV11-2, the J gene TRBJ1-3; D not resolved. The CDR3 contains 12 residues. Germline CDR1 reads SGHAT; CDR2 reads FQNNGV. V lost 0 bases to trimming and J lost 4 bases, with 1 base between them. As DNA, the CDR3 is TGTGCCAGCAGCTTAGAGGGAAACACCATATATTTT. Translated: CASSLEGNTIYF.

The rearrangement links TRBV27 to TRBJ2-3; D may be TRBD1 (6 bases). V was cut by 5 bases and J by 2 bases, with 14 bases left in between. The CDR3 consists of 15 residues. The V gene's germline CDR1 is MNHEY and CDR2 SMNVEV (reference sequence). The CDR3 here is CASSRRDTYTDTQYF. The CDR3 bases are TGTGCCAGCAGTCGTCGGGACACCTACACAGATACGCAGTATTTT.

V usage is TRBV4-1 and J usage is TRBJ2-3, with TRBD2 identical over 7 bases. This CDR3 contains 16 residues. The germline V gene encodes CDR1 MGHRA and CDR2 YSYEKL. V was pared by 0 bases and J by 3 bases, with 6 bases of the junction left unmatched. The CDR3 region is CASSQEGGRGTDTQYF. DNA for the CDR3: TGCGCCAGCAGCCAAGAAGGCGGGAGAGGAACAGATACGCAGTATTTT.

The chain combines TRBV29-1 with TRBJ2-1, with D possibly matching TRBD1 (5 bases). Germline V lookup: CDR1 SQVTM, CDR2 ANQGSEA. V lost 2 bases and J 5 bases, leaving 13 bases between the germline ends. This CDR3 has 14 residues. In DNA, the CDR3 is TGCAGCGTTGAAACCTGGACACTCAACAATGAGCAGTTCTTC. Translation gives CSVETWTLNNEQFF.

The V call is TRBV18, the J call TRBJ2-3; D is uncertain. This CDR3 has 13 amino acids. CDR1 KGHSH and CDR2 LQKENI come from the germline V gene. V lost 3 bases, J lost 1 base, and 5 bases lay in between. The CDR3 region has the DNA TGTGCCAGCTCACCGGAACGCACAGATACGCAGTATTTT. It yields the protein CASSPERTDTQYF.

The chain couples TRBV5-1 to TRBJ2-7, with TRBD2 identical over 7 bases. With V trimmed by 5 bases and J by 5 bases, 13 bases remained unmatched. This CDR3 has 15 residues. Germline V lookup: CDR1 SGHRS, CDR2 YFSETQ. The CDR3 loop is CASSRDIREAHEQYF. CDR3 sequence (DNA): TGCGCCAGCAGTCGTGATATCCGGGAGGCCCACGAGCAGTACTTC.

On this clone: Mismatch with germline at one junction end may stem from a read error. The chain couples TRBV7-3 to TRBJ2-2; 7 bases map to TRBD1. Germline V lookup: CDR1 SGHTA, CDR2 FQGTGA. This CDR3 contains 16 residues. Here the CDR3 reads CASSITGALNTGELFF. CDR3 nucleotide sequence: TGTGCCAGCAGCATAACAGGGGCCTTGAACACCGGGGAGCTGTTTTTT. Together with reference TRBV7-3 and TRBJ2-2, the CDR3 gives the full variable domain: GAGVSQTPSNKVTEKGKYVELRCDPISGHTALYWYRQSLGQGPEFLIYFQGTGAADDSGLPNDRFFAVRPEGSVSTLKIQRTERGDSAVYLCASSITGALNTGELFFGEGSRLTVL.

The V gene is TRBV4-3, the J gene TRBJ1-1; unclear D gene. The CDR3 covers 13 residues. CDR1 and CDR2 from the germline V gene are LGHNA and YSLEER. V was shortened by 1 base and J by 6 bases, with 9 bases between the two germline ends. The CDR3 region has the DNA TGCGCCAGCAGCCAAGGTCACGGCGCTGAAGCTTTCTTT. This codes for CASSQGHGAEAFF.

The chain joins TRBV25-1 to TRBJ2-7; D not resolved. The CDR3 length is 15 residues. V lost 0 bases to trimming and J lost 1 base, with 10 bases between them. Germline V gene data show CDR1 as MGHDK and CDR2 as SYGVNS. This CDR3 is CASSEYGETSYEQYF. CDR3 nucleotide sequence: TGTGCCAGCAGTGAATATGGGGAAACTTCCTACGAGCAGTACTTC.

The rearrangement uses TRBV11-2 and TRBJ2-2; D is ambiguous. The CDR3 runs 16 residues. The V end lost 1 base, the J end lost 1 base, and 10 bases lay between the germline ends. CDR1 SGHAT and CDR2 FQNNGV come from the germline V gene. CDR3 nucleotides: TGTGCCAGCAGCTTAGGATCGTGGGAGAACACCGGGGAGCTGTTTTTT. Residues: CASSLGSWENTGELFF. Drawing the rest from reference TRBV11-2 and TRBJ2-2, the complete variable domain is EAGVAQSPRYKIIEKRQSVAFWCNPISGHATLYWYQQILGQGPKLLIQFQNNGVVDDSQLPKDRFSAERLKGVDSTLKIQPAKLEDSAVYLCASSLGSWENTGELFFGEGSRLTVL.

For this clone: A junction end diverges from the germline sequence, so it may reflect a read error. V usage is TRBV5-1 and J usage is TRBJ1-1; 7 nucleotides agree with TRBD1. CDR3 size: 16 residues. Germline CDR1 reads SGHRS; CDR2 reads YFSETQ. This CDR3 is CASSQRGWTGNTKAFF. CDR3 coding DNA: TGCGCCAGCAGCCAAAGGGGGTGGACAGGTAACACTAAAGCTTTCTTT. Drawing the rest from reference TRBV5-1 and TRBJ1-1, the complete variable domain is KAGVTQTPRYLIKTRGQQVTLSCSPISGHRSVSWYQQTPGQGLQFLFEYFSETQRNKGNFPGRFSGRQFSNSRSEMNVSTLELGDSALYLCASSQRGWTGNTKAFFGQGTRLTVV.

Here the CDR3 reads CASSPRYWGPRGGYTF. DNA for the CDR3: TGCGCCAGCAGCCCGAGGTATTGGGGGCCAAGAGGCGGCTACACCTTC. The chain employs TRBV5-1 and TRBJ1-2; D perhaps matches TRBD1 (6 bases). The CDR3 totals 16 residues. Germline-derived CDR1 and CDR2 are SGHRS and YFSETQ. Trimming took 4 bases from V and 8 from J, leaving 24 bases between them. The full variable domain, rest sourced from reference TRBV5-1 and TRBJ1-2, is KAGVTQTPRYLIKTRGQQVTLSCSPISGHRSVSWYQQTPGQGLQFLFEYFSETQRNKGNFPGRFSGRQFSNSRSEMNVSTLELGDSALYLCASSPRYWGPRGGYTFGSGTRLTVV.

The chain combines TRBV2 with TRBJ1-2; 8 positions agree with TRBD1. The CDR3 contains 12 residues. Germline assignment: CDR1 SNHLY and CDR2 FYNNEI. The V segment lost 4 bases and the J segment 10 bases; nucleotides outside the gene matches: 5. The CDR3 coding sequence is TGTGCCAGCAGTGCTTACAGGGGGAACTACACCTTC. Translation: CASSAYRGNYTF.